These 28 T cell receptor beta chains came from one sample sequenced in a study of siplizumab effects on memory and regulatory T cells. The data were produced by immunoSEQ multiplex PCR, yet TCRdb's version contains in-frame clones alone and is incomplete. This table holds some 97,000 clones, about nine tenths found once. The sample was CD4+ T cells sorted from blood. The receptors originated from a human donor in good health. Some clones in this sample may be carry-over from other donors' samples.

The gene calls are TRBV27 and TRBJ1-2; tentatively, D is TRBD1 (6 bases). This CDR3 comprises 14 residues. V lost 5 bases to trimming and J lost 7 bases, with 17 bases between them. Germline V CDR1 and CDR2: MNHEY, SMNVEV (reference sequence). As DNA, the CDR3 is TGTGCCAGCAGTCTAACCGGGGACACGAGTGGCTACACCTTC. It translates to CASSLTGDTSGYTF.

The rearrangement joins TRBV18 to TRBJ2-1; D is unclear. V shed 1 base and J shed 5 bases, with 3 bases lying between them. CDR1 is KGHSH, CDR2 LQKENI, per germline. The CDR3 runs to 12 residues. The CDR3 is CASSPQNNEQFF. The CDR3 region has the DNA TGTGCCAGCTCACCACAAAACAATGAGCAGTTCTTC.

The gene calls are TRBV11-1 and TRBJ1-2; possible D gene TRBD1, 5 bases. V shed 3 bases and J shed 3 bases, with 8 bases lying between them. The length of the CDR3 is 13 residues. Looked up from germline, CDR1 is SGHAT and CDR2 is FQDESV (reference sequence). The CDR3 sequence: CASSFRGYYGYTF. DNA for the CDR3: TGTGCCAGCAGCTTTCGGGGGTACTATGGCTACACCTTC. Full variable domain (remainder filled in from reference TRBV11-1 and TRBJ1-2): EAEVAQSPRYKITEKSQAVAFWCDPISGHATLYWYRQILGQGPELLVQFQDESVVDDSQLPKDRFSAERLKGVDSTLKIQPAELGDSAMYLCASSFRGYYGYTFGSGTRLTVV.

The V call is TRBV19, the J call TRBJ1-2; 10 positions agree with TRBD1. After removal of 5 bases from V and 2 bases from J, the junction contained 5 bases not matched to a gene. Germline-derived CDR1 and CDR2 are LNHDA and SQIVND (reference sequence). There are 15 residues in the CDR3. CDR3 protein: CASSDWDRGNYGYTF. CDR3 DNA sequence: TGTGCCAGTAGTGACTGGGACAGGGGCAACTATGGCTACACCTTC.

The rearrangement uses TRBV5-8 and TRBJ1-3; D remains ambiguous. CDR3 length equals 16 residues. Germline CDR1 and CDR2: SGHTS and YDEGEE. Between the trimmed V and J ends, which lost 3 bases and 0 bases, there was a span of 13 bases. The CDR3 coding sequence is TGTGCCAGCAGCTCCTTTCCTGGTAACTCTGGAAACACCATATATTTT. Residues: CASSSFPGNSGNTIYF.

This clone was picked up one time. This chain connects TRBV5-1 to TRBJ2-3; D unresolved. V was clipped by 3 bases and J by 3 bases, with 5 bases between them. The CDR3 contains 12 residues. Germline CDR1 and CDR2: SGHRS and YFSETQ. DNA of the CDR3: TGCGCCAGCAGCTCCACAACAGATACGCAGTATTTT. This sequence encodes CASSSTTDTQYF.

The CDR3 protein is CASSETVNTEAFF. Written as DNA, the CDR3 is TGTGCCAGCAGTGAGACAGTGAACACTGAAGCTTTCTTT. The V gene is TRBV6-1, the J gene TRBJ1-1; possibly TRBD1 for D (5 bases). V was clipped by 3 bases and J by 0 bases, with 5 bases between them. Germline V gene data show CDR1 as MNHNS and CDR2 as SASEGT. The CDR3 runs 13 residues.

The chain carries TRBV7-9 and TRBJ2-5; 7 bases agree with TRBD1. The trim removed 1 base at V and 1 base at J, leaving 9 bases unmatched. CDR1 is SEHNR and CDR2 is FQNEAQ in the germline V gene (reference sequence). This CDR3 spans 17 amino acids. CDR3 DNA sequence: TGTGCCAGCAGCTTAGAGCTCTTGAGGGGGCGCCAAGAGACCCAGTACTTC. Translating gives CASSLELLRGRQETQYF.

The V call is TRBV11-1, the J call TRBJ1-1; D gene ambiguous. This CDR3 region has 13 residues. The germline gives CDR1 SGHAT, CDR2 FQDESV (reference sequence). Trimming cost V 2 bases and J 0 bases, with 4 bases left between them. This chain's CDR3 is CASSLRLNTEAFF. For the CDR3, the DNA is TGTGCCAGCAGCTTACGTTTGAACACTGAAGCTTTCTTT.

The genes are TRBV18 and TRBJ2-1; 8 nucleotides line up with TRBD2. The V and J ends lost 2 bases and 4 bases, in that order; junction bases with no gene match: 7. The CDR3 is made up of 16 amino acids. Looked up from germline, CDR1 is KGHSH and CDR2 is LQKENI. In nucleotides, the CDR3 is TGTGCCAGCTCACCAAGGCCGGGGGGGGAATACAATGAGCAGTTCTTC. Translated, it gives CASSPRPGGEYNEQFF.

The J gene is TRBJ2-1, the V gene TRBV10-2, with D possibly matching TRBD2 (5 bases). V was trimmed by 6 bases and J by 0 bases, leaving 12 bases between them. Germline V gene sequence: CDR1 WSHSY, CDR2 SAAADI. CDR3 size: 15 residues. This CDR3 is CASRTDFSSYNEQFF. CDR3 in DNA: TGCGCCAGCAGAACGGACTTTAGCTCCTACAATGAGCAGTTCTTC.

The rearrangement links TRBV7-3 to TRBJ2-2, with 8 bases matching TRBD2. This CDR3 has 19 residues. Germline values: CDR1 SGHTA, CDR2 FQGTGA. V shed 2 bases and J 5 bases; nucleotides not matched to a gene: 16. CDR3 amino acids: CASSLGSRLAGIGTGELFF. The CDR3 coding sequence is TGTGCCAGCAGCTTAGGGTCCCGGCTAGCGGGTATCGGAACCGGGGAGCTGTTTTTT. Filled out from reference TRBV7-3 and TRBJ2-2, the complete variable domain reads GAGVSQTPSNKVTEKGKYVELRCDPISGHTALYWYRQSLGQGPEFLIYFQGTGAADDSGLPNDRFFAVRPEGSVSTLKIQRTERGDSAVYLCASSLGSRLAGIGTGELFFGEGSRLTVL.

The chain's CDR3 is CASSLQQGGNEKLFF. The DNA of the CDR3 is TGTGCCAGCAGCTTACAACAGGGTGGGAATGAAAAACTGTTTTTT. J is TRBJ1-4 and V is TRBV5-4; maybe TRBD1 (6 bases). Germline CDR1 is SGHNT and CDR2 is YYREEE (reference sequence). The CDR3 sequence is 15 residues long. V gave up 2 bases and J gave up 5 bases, with 13 bases separating them.

V usage is TRBV5-1 and J usage is TRBJ2-3, with 12 bases aligning to TRBD2. This CDR3 comprises 19 residues. Per germline, CDR1 SGHRS and CDR2 YFSETQ. V was pared by 0 bases and J by 4 bases, with 12 bases of the junction left unmatched. The CDR3 sequence: CASSLGRGLAGIAADTQYF. The DNA of the CDR3 is TGCGCCAGCAGCTTGGGTCGTGGACTAGCGGGAATAGCGGCAGATACGCAGTATTTT.

The rearrangement uses TRBV5-4 and TRBJ2-7, with a weak D call TRBD1 (6 bases). The CDR3 runs 15 residues. Trimming took off 2 bases at V and 0 bases at J, with 12 bases between the two ends. Germline CDR1 reads SGHNT; CDR2 reads YYREEE (reference sequence). This CDR3 reads CASSLEGGVSYEQYF. The CDR3 region has the DNA TGTGCCAGCAGCTTAGAAGGGGGAGTCTCCTACGAGCAGTACTTC.

The rearrangement links TRBV5-1 to TRBJ1-5; D is ambiguous. Germline CDR1 reads SGHRS; CDR2 reads YFSETQ. V lost 4 bases and J lost 6, with 14 bases in between. CDR3 size: 14 residues. The CDR3 DNA sequence: TGCGCCAGCAGCCTACTCCCCTACAGTCAGCCCCAGCATTTT. It is translated as CASSLLPYSQPQHF. Full variable domain (missing parts from reference TRBV5-1 and TRBJ1-5): KAGVTQTPRYLIKTRGQQVTLSCSPISGHRSVSWYQQTPGQGLQFLFEYFSETQRNKGNFPGRFSGRQFSNSRSEMNVSTLELGDSALYLCASSLLPYSQPQHFGDGTRLSIL.

The chain couples TRBV28 to TRBJ2-1; D may be TRBD2 (5 bases). Trimming stripped 6 bases from V and 2 bases from J, with 20 bases between. Germline V CDR1 and CDR2: MDHEN, SYDVKM. The CDR3 is made up of 17 amino acids. DNA of the CDR3: TGTGCCAGCAGATCCTTCGTTGGGAGAAGTCCCTACAATGAGCAGTTCTTC. Protein: CASRSFVGRSPYNEQFF.

This sequence joins TRBV2 and TRBJ1-5, with TRBD1 as a possible D gene (6 bases). This CDR3 contains 20 residues. Germline lookup yields CDR1 SNHLY and CDR2 FYNNEI. V was pared by 2 bases and J by 2 bases, with 25 bases between. CDR3 sequence (DNA): TGTGCCAGCAGTGAACCGCTCGACTTCCGGGGGGCGCGGGGCAATCAGCCCCAGCATTTT. Amino acid sequence: CASSEPLDFRGARGNQPQHF.

This chain joins TRBV7-9 and TRBJ1-2; TRBD1 is a possible D gene (6 bases). Trimming removed 8 bases from V and 2 bases from J, with 18 bases in between. The germline V gene encodes CDR1 SEHNR and CDR2 FQNEAQ (reference sequence). The CDR3 loop spans 15 amino acids. In DNA, the CDR3 is TGTGCCAGCGGAAACTGGGCGGGGACAAACTATGGCTACACCTTC. Translating it yields CASGNWAGTNYGYTF.

This clone was recorded only once. The rearrangement joins TRBV28 to TRBJ2-5; D gene unclear. V gave up 8 bases and J gave up 5 bases, with 21 bases separating them. Germline V gene lookup returns CDR1 MDHEN and CDR2 SYDVKM. The CDR3 totals 15 residues. This CDR3 is CASHSLRAIWETQYF. For the CDR3, the DNA is TGTGCCAGCCATTCCTTACGGGCGATCTGGGAGACCCAGTACTTC. Based on the CDR3 plus reference TRBV28 and TRBJ2-5, the full variable domain is DVKVTQSSRYLVKRTGEKVFLECVQDMDHENMFWYRQDPGLGLRLIYFSYDVKMKEKGDIPEGYSVSREKKERFSLILESASTNQTSMYLCASHSLRAIWETQYFGPGTRLLVL.

This clone was picked up one time. The CDR3 DNA follows: TGTGCCAGCAGCTTAGCGGGGTCAGAAGAGACCCAGTACTTC. Translation gives CASSLAGSEETQYF. This chain uses TRBV7-9 with TRBJ2-5; D call uncertain. CDR1 is SEHNR and CDR2 is FQNEAQ in the germline V gene (reference sequence). Trimming removed 0 bases from V and 3 bases from J, with 8 bases in between. The CDR3 consists of 14 residues.

This clone was detected only once. This chain connects TRBV10-1 to TRBJ2-1, with TRBD1 identical over 7 bases. The CDR3 is 15 amino acids. V was pared by 3 bases and J by 7 bases, with 9 bases of the junction left unmatched. Looked up from germline, CDR1 is WNHNN and CDR2 is SYGVQD (reference sequence). DNA of the CDR3: TGCGCCAGCAGTGATACAGGGGAACCGAGAAATGAGCAGTTCTTC. Its protein product is CASSDTGEPRNEQFF.

This clone was seen just once. CDR3 protein: CASRGGEWDTEAFF. Written as DNA, the CDR3 is TGTGCCAGCAGGGGAGGGGAATGGGACACTGAAGCTTTCTTT. The chain joins TRBV6-6 to TRBJ1-1; D is perhaps TRBD1 (5 bases). This CDR3 is built from 14 residues. Germline lookup yields CDR1 MNHNY and CDR2 SVGAGI (reference sequence). The ends were cut back, 6 bases at V and 3 bases at J, with 14 bases in the middle.

The rearrangement uses TRBV11-3 and TRBJ2-2, with 9 nucleotides matching TRBD2. This CDR3 spans 12 amino acids. Germline V gives CDR1 SGHNT, CDR2 YENEEA. After removal of 5 bases from V and 8 bases from J, the junction contained 0 bases not matched to a gene. CDR3 sequence reads: CASSLAGGELFF. The CDR3 nucleotides read TGTGCCAGCAGCCTAGCGGGGGGGGAGCTGTTTTTT.

The V call is TRBV4-1, the J call TRBJ2-7; 9 nucleotides align to TRBD1. Losses at the gene ends were 2 bases for V and 4 bases for J; bases not matched to a gene: 3. Per the germline V gene, CDR1 is MGHRA and CDR2 is YSYEKL. The CDR3 covers 14 residues. CDR3 nucleotides: TGCGCCAGCAGCCAAAACAGGGGGCTTTACGAGCAGTACTTC. Amino acids: CASSQNRGLYEQYF.

This chain connects TRBV7-2 to TRBJ1-5, with D possibly TRBD1 on 6 matching bases. Trimming cost V 6 bases and J 1 base, with 13 bases left between them. The germline V gene encodes CDR1 SGHTA and CDR2 FQGNSA. The CDR3 contains 15 residues. The CDR3 bases are TGTGCCAGCAGTTTGGACAGCTTCAGCAATCAGCCCCAGCATTTT. Amino acid sequence: CASSLDSFSNQPQHF.

This chain links TRBV25-1 with TRBJ2-5; D gene uncertain. CDR1 MGHDK and CDR2 SYGVNS come from the germline V gene. The length of the CDR3 is 14 residues. V lost 3 bases to trimming and J lost 5 bases, with 13 bases between them. Here the CDR3 reads CASSDRILGETQYF. In DNA, the CDR3 is TGTGCCAGCAGTGACCGGATTTTGGGGGAGACCCAGTACTTC.

The CDR3 nucleotides are TGTGCCAGTAGTATTGGTCTAGCGGGGGATGAGCAGTTCTTC. Protein sequence: CASSIGLAGDEQFF. The V and J genes are TRBV19 and TRBJ2-1, with 10 bases matching TRBD2. The CDR3 runs 14 residues. Germline CDR1 is LNHDA and CDR2 is SQIVND (reference sequence). Trimming removed 3 bases from V and 8 bases from J; junction bases left unmatched: 4. Full variable domain (missing parts from reference TRBV19 and TRBJ2-1): DGGITQSPKYLFRKEGQNVTLSCEQNLNHDAMYWYRQDPGQGLRLIYYSQIVNDFQKGDIAEGYSVSREKKESFPLTVTSAQKNPTAFYLCASSIGLAGDEQFFGPGTRLTVL.